These 20 T cell receptor beta chains originate from one sample sequenced in a study of shared clonotypes between healthy human individuals. Method: immunoSEQ multiplex PCR; TCRdb's copy keeps in-frame clones and lacks some. The sample has some 660,000 clones, about three quarters seen once. The sequenced material came from memory CD4+ T cells sorted from blood. Subset meaning: CD45RA-negative fraction. These TCRs come from a woman younger than 45 in good health.

The CDR3 nucleotides are TGTGCCAGCAGCCCGAGGCGATGGGGTGAGACCCAGTACTTC. It is translated as CASSPRRWGETQYF. The V gene is TRBV11-3, the J gene TRBJ2-5, with D unresolved. This CDR3 is 14 amino acids long. Trimming stripped 5 bases from V and 5 bases from J, with 15 bases between. The germline V gene encodes CDR1 SGHNT and CDR2 YENEEA.

This rearrangement joins TRBV4-1 to TRBJ2-1, with 7 bases fitting TRBD2. V lost 4 bases and J lost 5; bases outside the gene matches: 11. Germline CDR1 reads MGHRA; CDR2 reads YSYEKL. This CDR3 region has 16 residues. The DNA for the CDR3 is TGCGCCAGCAGCCCCGTGGGCGGGAGCCTAAACAATGAGCAGTTCTTC. The encoded protein is CASSPVGGSLNNEQFF.

There are many counts of this clone. The gene calls are TRBV18 and TRBJ2-1; 9 bases fit TRBD1. Germline V gene sequence: CDR1 KGHSH, CDR2 LQKENI. After removal of 2 bases from V and 3 bases from J, the junction contained 8 bases not matched to a gene. This CDR3 comprises 17 residues. The CDR3 DNA sequence: TGTGCCAGCTCACCAATAGAAGTGGGACAGGGCTACAATGAGCAGTTCTTC. It is translated as CASSPIEVGQGYNEQFF.

The V gene is TRBV28, the J gene TRBJ1-5; no clear D. The CDR3 is 15 residues long. CDR1 is MDHEN and CDR2 is SYDVKM in the germline V gene. V lost 2 bases and J lost 4, with 12 bases in between. CDR3 in DNA: TGTGCCAGCAGTTTAAAATGGTCCAGAAATCAGCCCCAGCATTTT. Its protein product is CASSLKWSRNQPQHF.

V and J are TRBV19 and TRBJ2-3; TRBD2 is a possible D gene (6 bases). Trimming cost V 7 bases and J 4 bases, with 15 bases left between them. Germline V CDR1 and CDR2: LNHDA, SQIVND (reference sequence). The CDR3 is 14 amino acids. As DNA, the CDR3 is TGTGCCAGTAAAATCGGGAGCTGGGCAGATACGCAGTATTTT. This sequence encodes CASKIGSWADTQYF.

This clone was counted only a few times. This chain joins TRBV7-3 and TRBJ2-2; no reliable D call. Germline V gene sequence: CDR1 SGHTA, CDR2 FQGTGA. CDR3 length equals 17 residues. V was cut by 1 base and J by 3 bases, with 15 bases left in between. CDR3 sequence: CASSLIGGVLDTGELFF. The CDR3, as DNA: TGTGCCAGCAGCTTAATAGGTGGTGTCTTGGACACCGGGGAGCTGTTTTTT.

The CDR3 loop is CASSLGPRRSGGANVLTF. The CDR3 DNA is TGTGCCAGCAGTTTGGGGCCACGCCGATCAGGGGGGGCCAACGTCCTGACTTTC. The chain is built from TRBV27 and TRBJ2-6, with a possible D match to TRBD1 (5 bases). This CDR3 has 18 residues. Germline assignment: CDR1 MNHEY and CDR2 SMNVEV (reference sequence). The germline V and J ends were trimmed by 3 bases and 4 bases, with 19 bases remaining between them.

The V and J genes are TRBV9 and TRBJ2-5, with 13 nucleotides matching TRBD2. Per germline, CDR1 SGDLS and CDR2 YYNGEE. The junction had 9 bases not matched to a gene; V was cut back by 0 bases and J by 4 bases. This CDR3 has 18 amino acids. The CDR3 sequence is CASSVGGLAGASGETQYF. The DNA of the CDR3 is TGTGCCAGCAGCGTAGGAGGACTAGCGGGAGCTAGCGGAGAGACCCAGTACTTC.

This clone was observed once. This sequence joins TRBV5-8 and TRBJ2-7, with TRBD2 identical over 9 bases. Germline V gives CDR1 SGHTS, CDR2 YDEGEE. V was clipped by 0 bases and J by 4 bases; unmatched bases: 11. CDR3 length: 17 amino acids. CDR3 sequence reads: CASSLALGGSGRYEQYF. Written as DNA, the CDR3 is TGTGCCAGCAGCTTGGCCCTCGGAGGGAGCGGGAGGTACGAGCAGTACTTC.

The rearrangement uses TRBV4-1 and TRBJ2-2; D may match TRBD1 or TRBD2 (5 bases each). Trimming pared 2 bases from V and 2 bases from J, leaving 12 bases between. The germline V gene has CDR1 MGHRA and CDR2 YSYEKL. This CDR3 is 16 amino acids long. This CDR3 reads CASSQTGTQNTGELFF. In nucleotides, the CDR3 is TGCGCCAGCAGCCAAACCGGGACCCAAAACACCGGGGAGCTGTTTTTT.

This chain connects TRBV5-1 to TRBJ1-3, with 12 bases fitting TRBD1. Germline V CDR1 and CDR2: SGHRS, YFSETQ. This CDR3 spans 15 amino acids. J gave up 5 bases and V 4 bases, and 4 bases lay outside the gene matches. CDR3: CASSGDRGPRNTIYF. For the CDR3, the DNA is TGCGCCAGCAGCGGGGACAGGGGGCCGCGAAACACCATATATTTT.

This clone was seen more than once but under ten times. In DNA, the CDR3 is TGTGCCAGCAGCCAAACATACTCTGGGGCCAACGTCCTGACTTTC. Protein sequence: CASSQTYSGANVLTF. The chain carries TRBV2 and TRBJ2-6; D not resolved. The CDR3 has 15 residues. Trimming took 6 bases from V and 0 from J, leaving 9 bases between them. Per germline, CDR1 SNHLY and CDR2 FYNNEI.

The chain uses TRBV11-2 and TRBJ1-1; TRBD1 is a possible D gene (6 bases). Germline V gene lookup returns CDR1 SGHAT and CDR2 FQNNGV. CDR3 length: 15 residues. V gave up 5 bases and J gave up 0 bases, with 13 bases separating them. The CDR3 DNA follows: TGTGCCAGCAGCCCCCGGGCAGGGGTGAACACTGAAGCTTTCTTT. Translated, it gives CASSPRAGVNTEAFF.

The chain joins TRBV6-1 to TRBJ2-7; TRBD1 agrees at 9 bases. With V trimmed by 4 bases and J by 0 bases, 10 bases remained unmatched. Germline V gene lookup returns CDR1 MNHNS and CDR2 SASEGT. CDR3 length: 17 amino acids. The CDR3 loop is CASSGRTGGESSYEQYF. The CDR3 DNA reads TGTGCCAGCAGTGGCCGTACAGGGGGCGAAAGCTCCTACGAGCAGTACTTC.

The sample holds a few counts of this clone. This chain joins TRBV28 and TRBJ1-1; 8 nucleotides line up with TRBD1. The CDR3 extends over 12 amino acids. J lost 11 bases, V lost 4 bases, and 6 bases had no gene match. Germline V gene lookup returns CDR1 MDHEN and CDR2 SYDVKM. The CDR3 region is CASSSWTGWAFF. Written as DNA, the CDR3 is TGTGCCAGCAGTTCTTGGACAGGGTGGGCTTTCTTT.

V gene TRBV18 combines with J gene TRBJ1-1; the D gene is possibly TRBD1 (6 bases). Germline V gene sequence: CDR1 KGHSH, CDR2 LQKENI. The CDR3 has 17 residues. V dropped 3 bases and J dropped 3 bases, with 20 bases sitting between them. The chain's CDR3 is CASSPSSQAGADTEAFF. CDR3 in DNA: TGTGCCAGCTCACCTTCGTCTCAGGCAGGGGCGGACACTGAAGCTTTCTTT.

This clone appeared a few times. The chain links TRBV5-4 to TRBJ2-3, with D possibly TRBD2 on 6 matching bases. The CDR3 covers 13 residues. In germline, CDR1 is SGHNT, CDR2 YYREEE (reference sequence). Trimming left V 9 bases short and J 2 bases short, with 13 bases between. CDR3 nucleotides: TGTGCCACCTTAGCGGAGCCCACAGATACGCAGTATTTT. Translated, it gives CATLAEPTDTQYF.

V usage is TRBV27 and J usage is TRBJ2-5, with 9 bases matching TRBD1. The CDR3 runs 15 residues. Germline values: CDR1 MNHEY, CDR2 SMNVEV (reference sequence). With V trimmed by 9 bases and J by 5 bases, 13 bases remained unmatched. The CDR3 DNA reads as TGTGCCAGTCACCCTCGGACAGGGGCAGGGGAGACCCAGTACTTC. Translation: CASHPRTGAGETQYF.

This chain uses TRBV28 with TRBJ1-2; D unresolved. V lost 8 bases and J lost 0, with 4 bases in between. Germline V gene data show CDR1 as MDHEN and CDR2 as SYDVKM. The CDR3 extends over 11 amino acids. This chain's CDR3 is CASEANYGYTF. The CDR3 nucleotides are TGTGCCAGCGAGGCTAACTATGGCTACACCTTC.

The chain combines TRBV6-5 with TRBJ2-1, with D unresolved. Germline V gene lookup returns CDR1 MNHEY and CDR2 SVGAGI. CDR3 length: 15 residues. Trimming pared 2 bases from V and 1 base from J, leaving 9 bases between. The CDR3 DNA reads TGTGCCAGCAGTTACGGACCCCCATCCTACAATGAGCAGTTCTTC. Residues: CASSYGPPSYNEQFF.